These 15 T cell receptor beta chains came from one sample sequenced in a study of a mutant IDH1 vaccine in newly diagnosed glioma. Produced via immunoSEQ multiplex PCR; TCRdb's table is partial and in-frame only. The table has around 56,000 clones, around 82% seen once. The sample's time point: week 5, during vaccination. Vaccinated patients received 300 ug of mutant IDH1 20-mer peptide per dose, with topical imiquimod. Their recognized antigens are unknown. Sequencing was performed on PBMCs, taken from a glioma patient whose treatment included an IDH1 peptide vaccine. These receptors came from a woman between 18 and 29 years old with glioma. Some clones in this sample may be carry-over from other donors' samples.

The V and J genes are TRBV9 and TRBJ1-1; 11 bases line up with TRBD1. This CDR3 contains 19 residues. With 3 bases clipped from V and 5 bases from J, the junction kept 18 bases outside the gene matches. Germline CDR1 reads SGDLS; CDR2 reads YYNGEE. In nucleotides, the CDR3 is TGTGCCAGCAGCGCAGTAGGAACGGGACAGGGGGTCGTTGGAACTGAAGCTTTCTTT. It encodes CASSAVGTGQGVVGTEAFF.

The V gene is TRBV5-1, the J gene TRBJ2-2, with D unresolved. There are 13 residues in the CDR3. Between the trimmed V and J ends, which lost 3 bases and 2 bases, there was a span of 5 bases. Germline V gene data show CDR1 as SGHRS and CDR2 as YFSETQ. The CDR3 is CASSWTNTGELFF. CDR3 nucleotides: TGCGCCAGCAGCTGGACCAACACCGGGGAGCTGTTTTTT. The entire variable domain, with the rest obtained from reference TRBV5-1 and TRBJ2-2, is as follows: KAGVTQTPRYLIKTRGQQVTLSCSPISGHRSVSWYQQTPGQGLQFLFEYFSETQRNKGNFPGRFSGRQFSNSRSEMNVSTLELGDSALYLCASSWTNTGELFFGEGSRLTVL.

This rearrangement joins TRBV7-2 to TRBJ2-2, with 8 bases matching TRBD2. The germline CDR1 and CDR2 sequences are SGHTA and FQGNSA. V was clipped by 5 bases and J by 4 bases; unmatched bases: 9. The CDR3 is made up of 16 amino acids. The CDR3 region has the DNA TGTGCCAGCAGCCCGGCGATAGCGGGGTTCACCGGGGAGCTGTTTTTT. Translation gives CASSPAIAGFTGELFF.

The V call is TRBV19, the J call TRBJ1-3; D not certain. This CDR3 comprises 13 residues. Trimming took off 5 bases at V and 0 bases at J, with 5 bases between the two ends. Per germline, CDR1 LNHDA and CDR2 SQIVND (reference sequence). The chain's CDR3 is CASSLLSGNTIYF. CDR3 coding DNA: TGTGCCAGTAGTTTACTCTCTGGAAACACCATATATTTT.

V usage is TRBV18 and J usage is TRBJ2-1, with a tentative D call TRBD1 (6 bases). With 2 bases removed from V and 8 bases from J, the gap between germline ends came to 16 bases. CDR3 length: 15 residues. The V gene's germline CDR1 is KGHSH and CDR2 LQKENI. The CDR3 loop is CASSPSTGKRDEQFF. The CDR3 coding sequence is TGTGCCAGCTCACCATCGACAGGCAAAAGGGATGAGCAGTTCTTC.

The chain carries TRBV19 and TRBJ1-1, with D possibly being TRBD1 (6 bases). Germline CDR1 LNHDA, CDR2 SQIVND (reference sequence). CDR3 size: 15 residues. V lost 5 bases, J lost 4 bases, and 17 bases lay in between. CDR3 region: CASSPRRGAGTEAFF. CDR3 in DNA: TGTGCCAGTAGTCCCCGCCGGGGGGCAGGCACTGAAGCTTTCTTT.

This chain connects TRBV6-1 to TRBJ1-6; no reliable D call. CDR1 is MNHNS and CDR2 is SASEGT in the germline V gene. Trimming removed 6 bases from V and 6 bases from J, with 18 bases in between. The CDR3 spans 16 residues. CDR3: CASSERDIGINSPLHF. DNA of the CDR3: TGTGCCAGCAGCGAAAGAGATATAGGGATTAATTCACCCCTCCACTTT.

This clone was picked up one time. V usage is TRBV19 and J usage is TRBJ1-1; a possible D gene is TRBD1 (5 bases). The CDR3 is made up of 16 amino acids. The V end was cut by 5 bases, the J end by 1 base, with 17 bases between. Germline-derived CDR1 and CDR2 are LNHDA and SQIVND (reference sequence). CDR3 DNA sequence: TGTGCCAGTAGTCAGGTTGAGGGGCTCGGGAACACTGAAGCTTTCTTT. This encodes CASSQVEGLGNTEAFF.

This chain links TRBV14 with TRBJ2-3; no definite D call. The CDR3 spans 15 residues. Germline-derived CDR1 and CDR2 are SGHDN and FVKESK. V lost 3 bases, J lost 0 bases, and 10 bases lay in between. In DNA form, the CDR3 reads TGTGCCAGCAGCCACGGTCTAACTAGCACAGATACGCAGTATTTT. It yields the protein CASSHGLTSTDTQYF.

The chain is built from TRBV6-5 and TRBJ1-6, with D tentatively TRBD1 (5 bases). The V end was cut by 8 bases, the J end by 10 bases, with 18 bases between. The CDR3 is 14 residues long. The germline V gene has CDR1 MNHEY and CDR2 SVGAGI. CDR3 in DNA: TGTGCCAGCTGGAGGGACCCCGACGGATCACCCCTCCACTTT. This codes for CASWRDPDGSPLHF.

This chain joins TRBV29-1 and TRBJ2-5; D is unresolved. V was trimmed by 4 bases and J by 0 bases, leaving 6 bases between them. Germline lookup yields CDR1 SQVTM and CDR2 ANQGSEA. CDR3 size: 12 residues. CDR3 amino acids: CSVVVNQETQYF. The CDR3 region has the DNA TGCAGCGTTGTGGTTAACCAAGAGACCCAGTACTTC.

The rearrangement links TRBV19 to TRBJ1-1, with no clear D. CDR3 length: 17 amino acids. Trimming removed 3 bases from V and 4 bases from J, with 21 bases in between. Germline loops: CDR1 LNHDA, CDR2 SQIVND (reference sequence). CDR3 DNA sequence: TGTGCCAGTAGTATCAGCAGGCCAATGTTTCTAAGCACTGAAGCTTTCTTT. Protein product: CASSISRPMFLSTEAFF.

The V call is TRBV19, the J call TRBJ2-7; tentative D call: TRBD1 (6 bases). The CDR3 totals 14 residues. CDR1 LNHDA and CDR2 SQIVND come from the germline V gene (reference sequence). V shed 5 bases and J shed 3 bases, with 14 bases lying between them. Here the CDR3 DNA reads TGTGCCAGTAGTTCGAGGGACAAATACTACGAGCAGTACTTC. It translates to CASSSRDKYYEQYF. Complete variable domain (other parts from reference TRBV19 and TRBJ2-7): DGGITQSPKYLFRKEGQNVTLSCEQNLNHDAMYWYRQDPGQGLRLIYYSQIVNDFQKGDIAEGYSVSREKKESFPLTVTSAQKNPTAFYLCASSSRDKYYEQYFGPGTRLTVT.

This clone was observed a single time. V gene TRBV29-1 combines with J gene TRBJ2-3; D is unresolved. The CDR3 has 10 residues. CDR1 and CDR2 (germline): SQVTM, ANQGSEA. Trimming took off 5 bases at V and 5 bases at J, with 5 bases between the two ends. CDR3 bases: TGCAGCGTTCGAGTAGATACGCAGTATTTT. Translated, it gives CSVRVDTQYF.

This chain links TRBV18 with TRBJ2-2, with 10 bases that match TRBD1. Germline CDR1 is KGHSH and CDR2 is LQKENI. This CDR3 spans 18 amino acids. Trimming at V came to 0 bases and at J to 4 bases, leaving 8 bases not matched to a gene. The CDR3 sequence is CASSPPGTGVLLTGELFF. The CDR3 nucleotides read TGTGCCAGCTCACCACCTGGGACAGGGGTGTTACTCACCGGGGAGCTGTTTTTT.